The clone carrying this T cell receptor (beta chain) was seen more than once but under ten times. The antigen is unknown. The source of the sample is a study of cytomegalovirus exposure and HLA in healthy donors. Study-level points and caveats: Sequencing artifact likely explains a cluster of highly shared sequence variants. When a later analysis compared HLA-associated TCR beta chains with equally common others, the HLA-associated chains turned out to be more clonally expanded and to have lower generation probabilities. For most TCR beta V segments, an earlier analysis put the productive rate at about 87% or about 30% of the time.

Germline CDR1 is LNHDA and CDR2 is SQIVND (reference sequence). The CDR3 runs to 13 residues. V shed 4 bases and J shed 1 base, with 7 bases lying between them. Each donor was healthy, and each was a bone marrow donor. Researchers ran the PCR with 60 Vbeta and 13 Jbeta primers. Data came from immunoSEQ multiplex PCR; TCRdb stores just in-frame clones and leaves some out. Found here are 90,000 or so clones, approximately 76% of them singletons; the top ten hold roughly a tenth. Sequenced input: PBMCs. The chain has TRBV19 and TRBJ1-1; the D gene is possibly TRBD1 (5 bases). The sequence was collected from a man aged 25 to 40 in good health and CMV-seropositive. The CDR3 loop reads CASSTDRNTEAFF. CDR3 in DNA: TGTGCCAGTAGTACCGACAGGAACACTGAAGCTTTCTTT.